This T cell receptor beta chain derives from a study of shared clonotypes between healthy human individuals. All donors qualified as healthy HIV-negative adults and had experienced no recent acute infections or vaccinations. Donors comprised only Caucasian adults living in Nashville, Tennessee. Genomic DNA belonging to each subset was distributed in equal measure over several immunoSEQ plates. Here immunoSEQ multiplex PCR was the method, and the copy in TCRdb shows in-frame clones only, minus some. Counted here are 1.4 million or so clones, approximately 98.5% occurring once; the ten biggest clones make up 0.36%. General study points: Clonotype sharing among the donors was expected to vary with sequencing depth.

As regards this clone: Its antigen remains unidentified. Mismatch with germline at one junction end may stem from a read error.

This receptor was obtained from a man aged 30 to 45 in good health. The specimen was naive CD4+ T cells sorted from blood. Subset specified: CD45RA+ positively selected.

In nucleotides, the CDR3 is TGCGCCAGCAGCGCCGACAGAGCCACCCGCACGGATACGCAGTATTTT. Amino acid sequence: CASSADRATRTDTQYF. The chain joins TRBV5-1 to TRBJ2-3; weak D call: TRBD1 (5 bases). Germline-derived CDR1 and CDR2 are SGHRS and YFSETQ. There are 16 residues in the CDR3. The variable domain in full, with the rest retrieved from reference TRBV5-1 and TRBJ2-3, is KAGVTQTPRYLIKTRGQQVTLSCSPISGHRSVSWYQQTPGQGLQFLFEYFSETQRNKGNFPGRFSGRQFSNSRSEMNVSTLELGDSALYLCASSADRATRTDTQYFGPGTRLTVL.